What follows are 28 T cell receptor beta chains derived from one specimen sequenced in a study of cytotoxic CD8 clonotypes in ibrutinib-treated CLL. Sequenced by immunoSEQ multiplex PCR; TCRdb stores in-frame clones only, minus some. Of about 120,000 clones in the sample, roughly 60% were seen once. The starting material was PBMCs, obtained after 24 months of ibrutinib treatment. All receptors come from a human donor with chronic lymphocytic leukemia.

This chain links TRBV21-1 with TRBJ1-1. TRBV21-1 is a documented pseudogene. CDR3 length equals 20 residues. In nucleotides, the CDR3 is TGTGCCAGCAGCAGGAGTAGAGACATAACTCAATTATGGGGAAACACTGAAGCTTTCTTT. Translation: CASSRSRDITQLWGNTEAFF.

The CDR3 protein is CASSSARRDGYTF. For the CDR3, the DNA is TGTGCCAGCAGCTCCGCCAGGCGTGATGGCTACACCTTC. The chain recombines TRBV7-2 with TRBJ1-2, with no clear D. Trimming shortened V by 4 bases and J by 6 bases, and 12 bases separated the two germline ends. The CDR3 length is 13 residues. CDR1 and CDR2 from the germline V gene are SGHTA and FQGNSA. The full variable domain, completed using reference TRBV7-2 and TRBJ1-2, is GAGVSQSPSNKVTEKGKDVELRCDPISGHTALYWYRQSLGQGLEFLIYFQGNSAPDKSGLPSDRFSAERTGGSVSTLTIQRTQQEDSAVYLCASSSARRDGYTFGSGTRLTVV.

This chain uses TRBV28 with TRBJ2-2; D call uncertain. The CDR3 is 16 amino acids. Looked up from germline, CDR1 is MDHEN and CDR2 is SYDVKM. Trimming cost V 7 bases and J 3 bases, with 18 bases left between them. The CDR3 nucleotides are TGTGCCAGCAAATCTCTCGATACGCATTACACCGGGGAGCTGTTTTTT. Translation: CASKSLDTHYTGELFF.

This chain links TRBV2 with TRBJ1-6; possibly TRBD1 for D (5 bases). This CDR3 has 16 amino acids. Trimming shortened V by 8 bases and J by 8 bases, and 22 bases separated the two germline ends. Per the germline V gene, CDR1 is SNHLY and CDR2 is FYNNEI. The CDR3 loop reads CASAINLGRPDSPLHF. CDR3 in DNA: TGTGCCAGCGCTATCAATTTGGGACGGCCGGATTCACCCCTCCACTTT.

This chain joins TRBV15 and TRBJ1-2; tentatively, D is TRBD1 (5 bases). Trimming left V 5 bases short and J 3 bases short, with 10 bases between. This CDR3 has 13 residues. Germline V lookup: CDR1 LNHNV, CDR2 YYDKDF (reference sequence). The CDR3 nucleotides are TGTGCCACCAGCTCTACAGGAGACTATGGCTACACCTTC. Protein: CATSSTGDYGYTF.

The genes are TRBV30 and TRBJ2-7; D ambiguous. CDR1 and CDR2 from the germline V gene are GTSNPN and SVGIG (reference sequence). The CDR3 spans 14 residues. The germline V and J ends were trimmed by 4 bases and 3 bases, with 16 bases remaining between them. CDR3 sequence: CAWKGIGQGYEQYF. As DNA, the CDR3 is TGTGCCTGGAAGGGTATAGGGCAAGGCTACGAGCAGTACTTC.

This clone was seen a single time. The V and J genes are TRBV28 and TRBJ1-1; 7 positions match TRBD1. Germline CDR1 reads MDHEN; CDR2 reads SYDVKM. Trimming at V came to 6 bases and at J to 1 base, leaving 8 bases not matched to a gene. The CDR3 sequence is 15 residues long. The CDR3 loop is CASSAPGGPNTEAFF. In DNA, the CDR3 is TGTGCCAGCAGCGCCCCAGGGGGACCGAACACTGAAGCTTTCTTT.

The chain joins TRBV6-6 to TRBJ2-7; 7 nucleotides line up with TRBD1. CDR1 is MNHNY, CDR2 SVGAGI, per germline (reference sequence). The CDR3 has 14 residues. Unmatched junction bases numbered 7, after V lost 6 bases and J lost 2 bases. DNA of the CDR3: TGTGCCAGCAGGACCCGGACAGGAGCCTACGAGCAGTACTTC. It encodes CASRTRTGAYEQYF.

The V and J genes are TRBV28 and TRBJ2-1; D possibly uses TRBD1 or TRBD2 (6 bases each). This CDR3 is built from 13 residues. Per the germline V gene, CDR1 is MDHEN and CDR2 is SYDVKM. Trimming took 7 bases from V and 5 from J, leaving 12 bases between them. Here the CDR3 reads CASIGGGNNEQFF. The CDR3 bases are TGTGCCAGCATCGGGGGCGGGAACAATGAGCAGTTCTTC.

The chain combines TRBV30 with TRBJ1-4, with TRBD1 matching over 11 bases. The CDR3 is 15 amino acids. V shed 2 bases and J 7 bases; nucleotides not matched to a gene: 6. The germline CDR1 and CDR2 sequences are GTSNPN and SVGIG (reference sequence). The CDR3 spells CAWSYGQGAGEKLFF. CDR3 DNA sequence: TGTGCCTGGAGTTATGGACAGGGGGCAGGTGAAAAACTGTTTTTT.

A remark on this clone: A read error may be the cause here, since a much bigger clone is one base away. The chain couples TRBV7-9 to TRBJ2-3; D is uncertain. V lost 1 base and J lost 3, with 11 bases in between. The length of the CDR3 is 15 residues. The germline V gene has CDR1 SEHNR and CDR2 FQNEAQ (reference sequence). Here the CDR3 reads CASSLEGKPTDTQYF. The DNA for the CDR3 is TGTGCCAGCAGCTTAGAGGGAAAACCTACAGATACGCAGTATTTT.

The chain is built from TRBV14 and TRBJ2-5; possible D gene TRBD1, 5 bases. Germline V CDR1 and CDR2: SGHDN, FVKESK. V gave up 1 base and J gave up 6 bases, with 9 bases separating them. There are 13 residues in the CDR3. CDR3: CASSQVQGKTQYF. As DNA, the CDR3 is TGTGCCAGCAGCCAAGTCCAGGGAAAGACCCAGTACTTC.

This clone was counted a single time. The chain links TRBV9 to TRBJ2-7; the D is unclear. Germline values: CDR1 SGDLS, CDR2 YYNGEE. The length of the CDR3 is 14 residues. V shed 0 bases and J shed 6 bases, with 13 bases lying between them. The CDR3 protein is CASSVVSGLGEQYF. CDR3 DNA: TGTGCCAGCAGCGTAGTGTCCGGATTGGGCGAGCAGTACTTC.

This chain connects TRBV28 to TRBJ2-3, with 8 nucleotides matching TRBD1. This CDR3 region has 15 residues. Germline lookup yields CDR1 MDHEN and CDR2 SYDVKM. Trimming took 5 bases from V and 2 from J; bases not matched to a gene: 6. CDR3 loop: CASSPGTGVTDTQYF. CDR3 sequence (DNA): TGTGCCAGCAGTCCAGGGACAGGAGTCACAGATACGCAGTATTTT.

The chain links TRBV2 to TRBJ2-3, with D tentatively TRBD1 (6 bases). V lost 7 bases and J lost 5, with 10 bases in between. The CDR3 loop spans 12 amino acids. Germline lookup yields CDR1 SNHLY and CDR2 FYNNEI. CDR3 nucleotides: TGTGCCAGCAACAGGGTGGGAGATACGCAGTATTTT. This encodes CASNRVGDTQYF.

CDR3 coding DNA: TGTGCCAGCAGCTTCGCGTCGGCAGGGGGTTCAGACGAGCAGTACTTC. Encoded protein: CASSFASAGGSDEQYF. The genes are TRBV4-2 and TRBJ2-7; 7 nucleotides agree with TRBD1. The germline V gene encodes CDR1 LGHNA and CDR2 YNFKEQ. The CDR3 consists of 16 residues. With V trimmed by 5 bases and J by 5 bases, 15 bases remained unmatched.

This chain connects TRBV9 to TRBJ2-7; 11 bases are a match to TRBD2. Germline CDR1 reads SGDLS; CDR2 reads YYNGEE. The CDR3 spans 18 residues. V gave up 0 bases and J gave up 7 bases; unmatched junction bases: 15. For the CDR3, the DNA is TGTGCCAGCAGCGTAGCTCCGCGACTAGCGGGGCTCGGAGGGGAGCAGTACTTC. Amino acids: CASSVAPRLAGLGGEQYF.

The CDR3 DNA is TGCGCCAGCAGCTGGAAGACTAGCGGGGGGGTAAATGAGCAGTTCTTC. Translation gives CASSWKTSGGVNEQFF. The chain employs TRBV5-1 and TRBJ2-1; 14 nucleotides line up with TRBD2. This CDR3 comprises 16 residues. CDR1 SGHRS and CDR2 YFSETQ come from the germline V gene. The V gene end was trimmed by 3 bases and the J gene end by 7 bases; junction bases not matched to a gene: 6.

The chain combines TRBV7-9 with TRBJ2-1; no clear D. CDR1 is SEHNR, CDR2 FQNEAQ, per germline (reference sequence). The CDR3 extends over 12 amino acids. The ends were cut back, 1 base at V and 15 bases at J, with 13 bases in the middle. The CDR3 here is CASSLVAPRLFF. The CDR3 DNA follows: TGTGCCAGCAGCTTAGTCGCCCCTCGATTGTTCTTC.

This chain joins TRBV7-2 and TRBJ2-3; D is possibly TRBD1 or TRBD2 (5 bases each). V gave up 7 bases and J gave up 1 base, with 18 bases separating them. In germline, CDR1 is SGHTA, CDR2 FQGNSA. The CDR3 contains 16 residues. CDR3 protein: CASTLERGEGTDTQYF. The CDR3 region has the DNA TGTGCCAGCACCCTAGAAAGAGGGGAAGGCACAGATACGCAGTATTTT.

The chain combines TRBV19 with TRBJ1-6; no clear D. Looked up from germline, CDR1 is LNHDA and CDR2 is SQIVND (reference sequence). With 7 bases removed from V and 9 bases from J, the gap between germline ends came to 13 bases. The CDR3 has 13 residues. The CDR3 bases are TGTGCCAGTATGGACGGTGCGTTTTCACCCCTCCACTTT. Its protein product is CASMDGAFSPLHF.

The rearrangement uses TRBV6-6 and TRBJ2-7; 8 bases map to TRBD1. CDR1 and CDR2 (germline): MNHNY, SVGAGI (reference sequence). Trimming removed 6 bases from V and 5 bases from J; junction bases left unmatched: 9. The CDR3 runs to 14 residues. In DNA, the CDR3 is TGTGCCAGCAGCTCTACGGGACAGGTGAACGAGCAGTACTTC. Protein: CASSSTGQVNEQYF.

In its sample, this clone was seen a few times. The rearrangement joins TRBV10-2 to TRBJ1-1; D perhaps matches TRBD1 (6 bases). The CDR3 has 11 amino acids. Trimming left V 6 bases short and J 7 bases short, with 9 bases between. Germline-derived CDR1 and CDR2 are WSHSY and SAAADI. Here the CDR3 DNA reads TGCGCCAGCAGATGGACAGATGAAGCTTTCTTT. It translates to CASRWTDEAFF.

The V gene is TRBV7-2, the J gene TRBJ2-3; D unclear. Germline-derived CDR1 and CDR2 are SGHTA and FQGNSA. CDR3 length: 12 residues. V dropped 8 bases and J dropped 0 bases, with 6 bases sitting between them. The CDR3 here is CASASSTDTQYF. The CDR3 bases are TGTGCCAGCGCCTCTAGCACAGATACGCAGTATTTT.

This rearrangement joins TRBV29-1 to TRBJ2-6; D is possibly TRBD1 (5 bases). Trimming pared 3 bases from V and 1 base from J, leaving 16 bases between. The germline CDR1 and CDR2 sequences are SQVTM and ANQGSEA. CDR3 length: 17 residues. CDR3 protein: CSVDSPGPISGANVLTF. CDR3 coding DNA: TGCAGCGTTGATTCCCCAGGGCCGATTTCTGGGGCCAACGTCCTGACTTTC.

A few counts support this clone. The chain is built from TRBV6-5 and TRBJ1-4, with a tentative D call TRBD1 (5 bases). The germline V gene has CDR1 MNHEY and CDR2 SVGAGI. The CDR3 has 13 amino acids. Trimming pared 3 bases from V and 8 bases from J, leaving 10 bases between. The CDR3 here is CASSYGGREKLFF. CDR3 bases: TGTGCCAGCAGTTATGGGGGTCGGGAAAAACTGTTTTTT.

This sequence joins TRBV28 and TRBJ1-4; 8 nucleotides agree with TRBD1. The CDR3 runs 14 residues. The V gene end was trimmed by 6 bases and the J gene end by 6 bases; junction bases not matched to a gene: 6. Germline lookup yields CDR1 MDHEN and CDR2 SYDVKM. CDR3 protein: CASSQTGGDEKLFF. CDR3 DNA sequence: TGTGCCAGCAGCCAAACAGGGGGAGATGAAAAACTGTTTTTT.

This clone came up a few times. DNA of the CDR3: TGCGCCAGCAGCACCTCACTGACAAGTCTCTATGGCTACACCTTC. It yields the protein CASSTSLTSLYGYTF. V is TRBV5-1 and J is TRBJ1-2; no definite D call. Looked up from germline, CDR1 is SGHRS and CDR2 is YFSETQ. The V and J ends lost 4 bases and 4 bases respectively, with 17 bases between them. The CDR3 consists of 15 residues.